This T cell receptor (beta chain) was sequenced during a study of T-cell reconstitution after alpha-beta-depleted transplantation in children. As it was prepared, the TCRbeta library received unique molecular identifiers. Using its own MiXCR run on the PCR reads, TCRdb lists one record per CDR3 protein. This sample carries over 300,000 distinct CDR3 sequences, about a tenth of them seen once, and the ten largest clones take more than 2%. This clonotype turned up a few times. This CDR3 spans 12 amino acids. Germline CDR1 SGHTA, CDR2 FQGNSA. Trimming left V 4 bases short and J 5 bases short, with 8 bases between.

Sequencing used PBMCs from the stem cell graft donor, obtained from the stem cell graft. This sequence was found in a human donor who donated a stem cell graft to a child with acute lymphoblastic leukemia. The gene calls are TRBV7-2 and TRBJ2-5; D is unclear. Here the CDR3 reads CASSWSGETQYF. CDR3 coding DNA: TGTGCCAGCAGCTGGTCGGGCGAGACCCAGTACTTC.